In its sample, the clone carrying this TCR beta chain was seen many times. Time point here: patch test 2, 6 weeks after DPC sensitization. Described treatment: therapeutic diphenylcyclopropenone sensitization with weekly scalp DPC. Per germline, CDR1 DFQATT and CDR2 SNEGSKA (reference sequence). The V gene lost 3 bases and the J gene lost 4 bases, with 15 bases spanning the gap. The CDR3 is 14 residues long. Each CDR3 protein gets one entry after TCRdb re-called the RACE reads with MiXCR. The data contain hundreds of thousands of distinct CDR3 sequences, about 6% of them singletons. This specimen comes from a study of human T cells and chemical hapten exposure.

The chain carries TRBV20-1 and TRBJ1-1, with TRBD1 as a possible D gene (5 bases). The source is a woman aged 18 to 35 with alopecia areata. Some clones in this sample may be carry-over from other donors' samples. Sequences were derived from whole blood, sampled in connection with sensitization to the hapten diphenylcyclopropenone (DPC). The CDR3, as DNA: TGCAGTGCTAGCTACCTAACGGGGGGCACTGAAGCTTTCTTT. Its protein is CSASYLTGGTEAFF.